The next 24 T cell receptor beta chains were all read from a single sample in a study of blood T cells in healthy people across ages. The authors ran a second PCR of about 7 to 11 cycles using a sample-barcoded 5' primer and a J-beta primer mix. TCRdb used MiXCR to reprocess the 5' RACE reads, holding one entry per CDR3 protein. In the table there are some 1.5 million distinct CDR3 sequences, under 30% of which are singletons. Sequenced material: blood. The source is a woman in her 30s in good health.

The chain carries TRBV2 and TRBJ2-1, with D possibly matching TRBD2 (6 bases). The last part of the DNA fits TRBJ2-7 better; the J call may be wrong. The CDR3 sequence is 13 residues long. Per the germline V gene, CDR1 is SNHLY and CDR2 is FYNNEI. CDR3 sequence reads: CASSGAGNHEQYF. Written as DNA, the CDR3 is TGTGCCAGCAGTGGGGCGGGGAACCATGAGCAGTACTTC.

This clonotype was picked up a small number of times. The chain has TRBV20-1 and TRBJ1-6, with D uncertain. The V gene lost 0 bases and the J gene lost 10 bases, with 10 bases spanning the gap. CDR1 is DFQATT, CDR2 SNEGSKA, per germline (reference sequence). The CDR3 is 13 residues long. CDR3: CSARDAGRSPLHF. The CDR3 nucleotides read TGCAGTGCTAGAGATGCGGGGAGATCACCCCTCCACTTT.

V and J are TRBV6-1 and TRBJ1-5, with unresolved D. Trimming removed 0 bases at V and 2 bases at J, with 11 bases between. The length of the CDR3 is 16 residues. From germline, CDR1 is MNHNS and CDR2 SASEGT. Written as DNA, the CDR3 is TGTGCCAGCAGTGAAGCGCGAAGATCCGGCAATCAGCCCCAGCATTTT. Translation: CASSEARRSGNQPQHF.

This clonotype has just a few counts. CDR3 in DNA: TGTGCCAGCAGCTTAGCGGAATCCTTAGGTACTTTCTTT. It specifies CASSLAESLGTFF. The genes are TRBV7-9 and TRBJ1-1; D remains unclear. Trimming removed 0 bases at V and 12 bases at J, with 14 bases between. The CDR3 runs 13 residues. Germline V lookup: CDR1 SEHNR, CDR2 FQNEAQ (reference sequence).

The V call is TRBV11-2, the J call TRBJ2-3; D remains unclear. This CDR3 is 15 amino acids long. The V gene's germline CDR1 is SGHAT and CDR2 FQNNGV. Trimming cost V 0 bases and J 5 bases, with 12 bases left between them. The CDR3 spells CASSLESWMGDTQYF. The CDR3 bases are TGTGCCAGCAGCTTAGAATCCTGGATGGGAGATACGCAGTATTTT.

This clonotype was seen ten or more times. The rearrangement joins TRBV7-9 to TRBJ2-3; the match to TRBD1 covers 8 bases. The CDR3 sequence is 14 residues long. Germline CDR1 is SEHNR and CDR2 is FQNEAQ (reference sequence). J lost 5 bases, V lost 5 bases, and 6 bases had no gene match. CDR3 DNA sequence: TGTGCCAGCAGCCGACAGGGGATGAGAGATACGCAGTATTTT. Its translation is CASSRQGMRDTQYF.

This chain links TRBV6-2 or TRBV6-3 with TRBJ2-1; 11 nucleotides match TRBD2. CDR3 length: 24 residues. Germline V lookup: CDR1 MNHEY, CDR2 SVGEGT. Losses at the gene ends were 0 bases for V and 6 bases for J; bases not matched to a gene: 28. The CDR3 sequence is CASSYSKGGHGKTQLAGGSNEQFF. The CDR3, as DNA: TGTGCCAGCAGTTACTCGAAGGGAGGACATGGAAAAACCCAGCTAGCGGGAGGATCCAATGAGCAGTTCTTC.

This clonotype was seen only a few times. V gene TRBV19 combines with J gene TRBJ2-7; maybe TRBD1 (7 bases). From germline, CDR1 is LNHDA and CDR2 SQIVND (reference sequence). Trimming cost V 6 bases and J 6 bases, with 18 bases left between them. The CDR3 spans 14 residues. The CDR3 reads CASSRGAPAGEQYF. The CDR3 DNA is TGTGCCAGTAGCAGGGGGGCTCCGGCGGGCGAGCAGTACTTC.

The chain combines TRBV3-1 with TRBJ1-1; D is perhaps TRBD1 (6 bases). Looked up from germline, CDR1 is LGHDT and CDR2 is YNNKEL (reference sequence). This CDR3 spans 14 amino acids. Trimming stripped 1 base from V and 4 bases from J, with 10 bases between. The CDR3 spells CASSQARTATEAFF. CDR3 nucleotide sequence: TGTGCCAGCAGCCAAGCCCGGACAGCCACTGAAGCTTTCTTT.

CDR3 loop: CASSLTWTNLYNEQFF. CDR3 sequence (DNA): TGTGCCAGCAGCCTTACATGGACTAACCTCTACAATGAGCAGTTCTTC. This rearrangement joins TRBV7-3 to TRBJ2-1; a weak D match, TRBD2 (6 bases). V was pared by 5 bases and J by 3 bases, with 17 bases between. This CDR3 is 16 amino acids long. CDR1 is SGHTA, CDR2 FQGTGA, per germline. Together with reference TRBV7-3 and TRBJ2-1, the CDR3 gives the full variable domain: GAGVSQTPSNKVTEKGKYVELRCDPISGHTALYWYRQSLGQGPEFLIYFQGTGAADDSGLPNDRFFAVRPEGSVSTLKIQRTERGDSAVYLCASSLTWTNLYNEQFFGPGTRLTVL.

This chain joins TRBV30 and TRBJ2-6; no firm D call. V was pared by 3 bases and J by 2 bases, with 14 bases between. Germline V CDR1 and CDR2: GTSNPN, SVGIG (reference sequence). The CDR3 loop spans 16 amino acids. CDR3 amino acids: CAWSVSPSPGANVLTF. The CDR3 DNA follows: TGTGCCTGGAGCGTGAGCCCCTCTCCTGGGGCCAACGTCCTGACTTTC.

This clonotype was counted between two and nine times. The chain employs TRBV6-6 and TRBJ1-5; no definite D call. V lost 5 bases and J 3 bases, leaving 11 bases between the germline ends. The germline V gene has CDR1 MNHNY and CDR2 SVGAGI (reference sequence). The CDR3 consists of 14 residues. The CDR3 loop is CASSIRLDNQPQHF. CDR3 DNA sequence: TGTGCCAGCAGTATAAGACTGGACAATCAGCCCCAGCATTTT.

In nucleotides, the CDR3 is TGTGCCAGCAGCTTAGCAGGACAGGGGAGAACCTACGAGCAGTACTTC. Protein sequence: CASSLAGQGRTYEQYF. This chain uses TRBV13 with TRBJ2-7, with 9 bases matching TRBD1. The CDR3 loop spans 16 amino acids. Unmatched junction bases numbered 6, after V lost 1 base and J lost 2 bases. CDR1 and CDR2 (germline): PRHDT, FYEKMQ (reference sequence).

V gene TRBV7-2 combines with J gene TRBJ1-2, with D perhaps matching TRBD1 (6 bases). CDR1 is SGHTA, CDR2 FQGNSA, per germline. The CDR3 runs to 14 residues. The V end was cut by 5 bases, the J end by 1 base, with 11 bases between. This CDR3 is CASSPEGVNYGYTF. Written as DNA, the CDR3 is TGTGCCAGCAGCCCGGAGGGGGTTAACTATGGCTACACCTTC.

This clonotype was seen at least ten times. The V and J genes are TRBV5-1 and TRBJ1-2, with unresolved D. Per the germline V gene, CDR1 is SGHRS and CDR2 is YFSETQ. The CDR3 runs to 14 residues. V dropped 0 bases and J dropped 2 bases, with 8 bases sitting between them. CDR3 amino acids: CASSLESSNYGYTF. The CDR3 nucleotides read TGCGCCAGCAGCTTGGAGTCCAGCAACTATGGCTACACCTTC.

V and J are TRBV12-3 or TRBV12-4 and TRBJ1-5, with a tentative D call TRBD1 (5 bases). CDR3 size: 14 residues. V lost 7 bases and J lost 3, with 13 bases in between. DNA for the CDR3: TGTGCCAGCAAAAGACGGGGCTCCAATCAGCCCCAGCATTTT. Protein sequence: CASKRRGSNQPQHF.

This clonotype has just a few counts. This chain joins TRBV9 and TRBJ2-1, with a possible D match to TRBD2 (5 bases). Trimming took off 4 bases at V and 0 bases at J, with 14 bases between the two ends. The CDR3 extends over 16 amino acids. The germline gives CDR1 SGDLS, CDR2 YYNGEE. CDR3 amino acids: CASSPRAESSYNEQFF. In DNA, the CDR3 is TGTGCCAGCAGCCCCAGAGCGGAGAGCTCCTACAATGAGCAGTTCTTC.

This clonotype was detected many times. V is TRBV10-3 and J is TRBJ2-1; D is unclear. CDR1 and CDR2 (germline): ENHRY, SYGVKD. The CDR3 contains 11 residues. Trimming removed 3 bases at V and 4 bases at J, with 1 base between. This CDR3 is CAISEYNEQFF. DNA for the CDR3: TGTGCCATCAGTGAATACAATGAGCAGTTCTTC.

This clonotype was observed a few times. The V and J genes are TRBV5-1 and TRBJ2-3; D is unresolved. The CDR3 has 15 residues. Germline V lookup: CDR1 SGHRS, CDR2 YFSETQ. Trimming removed 0 bases at V and 2 bases at J, with 10 bases between. Here the CDR3 DNA reads TGCGCCAGCAGCTTGGCCGCGTCAACCACAGATACGCAGTATTTT. It specifies CASSLAASTTDTQYF. Using reference TRBV5-1 and TRBJ2-3 for the parts outside the CDR3, the full variable domain is KAGVTQTPRYLIKTRGQQVTLSCSPISGHRSVSWYQQTPGQGLQFLFEYFSETQRNKGNFPGRFSGRQFSNSRSEMNVSTLELGDSALYLCASSLAASTTDTQYFGPGTRLTVL.

The sample holds a few counts of this clonotype. V and J are TRBV6-5 and TRBJ1-2, with 8 nucleotides matching TRBD1. Germline-derived CDR1 and CDR2 are MNHEY and SVGAGI. Trimming took 6 bases from V and 5 from J; bases not matched to a gene: 8. The CDR3 length is 14 residues. The CDR3 is CASRRPGQEYGYTF. DNA for the CDR3: TGTGCCAGCAGAAGACCGGGACAGGAGTATGGCTACACCTTC.

Only one count was recorded for this clonotype. The CDR3: CASSPQGGVGELFF. The DNA of the CDR3 is TGTGCCAGCAGCCCCCAGGGCGGCGTCGGGGAGCTGTTTTTT. The rearrangement uses TRBV11-2 and TRBJ2-2, with a weak D call TRBD1 (5 bases). Germline V gene data show CDR1 as SGHAT and CDR2 as FQNNGV. CDR3 size: 14 residues. V shed 5 bases and J shed 7 bases, with 14 bases lying between them.

CDR3: CATSDPLAGGFNEQFF. The CDR3 DNA reads as TGTGCCACCAGTGATCCACTAGCGGGGGGGTTCAATGAGCAGTTCTTC. The V and J genes are TRBV24-1 and TRBJ2-1, with 13 bases fitting TRBD2. The CDR3 runs to 16 residues. The trim removed 3 bases at V and 6 bases at J, leaving 4 bases unmatched. Per the germline V gene, CDR1 is KGHDR and CDR2 is SFDVKD.

V usage is TRBV5-1 and J usage is TRBJ1-1; D is unclear. Germline-derived CDR1 and CDR2 are SGHRS and YFSETQ. V lost 0 bases and J lost 11, with 20 bases in between. The CDR3 runs to 15 residues. CDR3 in amino acids: CASSLDGVSRAGAFF. In nucleotides, the CDR3 is TGCGCCAGCAGCTTGGACGGGGTCTCGCGGGCTGGGGCTTTCTTT.

As for this clonotype: At one of its ends the junction is not consistent with the germline gene, which may arise from a read error. CDR3 coding DNA: TGTGCCAGTAGTATAAACCCCAGGGCCTCTGGGGCCAACGTCCGGACTTTC. Translated: CASSINPRASGANVRTF. The chain carries TRBV19 and TRBJ2-6; D might be TRBD1 (5 bases). CDR1 and CDR2 (germline): LNHDA, SQIVND (reference sequence). This CDR3 has 17 amino acids.